These 20 T cell receptor beta chains came from one sample sequenced in a study of blood T cell repertoires in COVID-19. Sequencing used immunoSEQ multiplex PCR; TCRdb keeps in-frame clones, though not all of them. The sample has around 130,000 clones; 80% to 85% are singletons. The material sequenced was peripheral blood. The receptors originated from a human donor in a cohort sampled during active COVID-19.

As regards this clone: Different DNA sequences within this sample yield the same CDR3. This chain uses TRBV4-1 with TRBJ1-1; 9 bases fit TRBD1. This CDR3 has 15 amino acids. CDR1 and CDR2 from the germline V gene are MGHRA and YSYEKL. J lost 1 base, V lost 4 bases, and 4 bases had no gene match. In nucleotides, the CDR3 is TGCGCCAGCAGCCCCGACAGGGGGTCGAACACTGAAGCTTTCTTT. Its protein is CASSPDRGSNTEAFF.

The chain is built from TRBV29-1 and TRBJ2-5, with 9 bases that match TRBD2. With 7 bases clipped from V and 1 base from J, the junction kept 16 bases outside the gene matches. The CDR3 is made up of 17 amino acids. CDR1 is SQVTM, CDR2 ANQGSEA, per germline. CDR3 in DNA: TGCAGCGCCGAACAGGGAGAACTAGCGGGTTTCCAAGAGACCCAGTACTTC. Its protein product is CSAEQGELAGFQETQYF.

The rearrangement uses TRBV19 and TRBJ1-2, with 10 positions matching TRBD1. The CDR3 contains 15 residues. CDR1 LNHDA and CDR2 SQIVND come from the germline V gene (reference sequence). V lost 0 bases, J lost 3 bases, and 1 base stayed unmatched. The CDR3, as DNA: TGTGCCAGTAGTATAGAGGGACAGGGGCACTATGGCTACACCTTC. Protein: CASSIEGQGHYGYTF.

The chain has TRBV6-6 and TRBJ2-7, with 10 bases matching TRBD1. The CDR3 runs 16 residues. After removal of 5 bases from V and 5 bases from J, the junction contained 12 bases not matched to a gene. Germline-derived CDR1 and CDR2 are MNHNY and SVGAGI (reference sequence). The CDR3 sequence: CASSRPAGQGIHEQYF. CDR3 bases: TGTGCCAGCAGTAGGCCCGCGGGACAGGGGATCCACGAGCAGTACTTC.

The V gene is TRBV7-9, the J gene TRBJ2-3; D ambiguous. V was shortened by 5 bases and J by 9 bases, with 9 bases between the two germline ends. Germline V lookup: CDR1 SEHNR, CDR2 FQNEAQ (reference sequence). The CDR3 runs to 11 residues. CDR3 in DNA: TGTGCCAGCAGCCTATCGATAACGCAGTATTTT. This encodes CASSLSITQYF. Variable domain in full (rest from reference TRBV7-9 and TRBJ2-3): DTGVSQNPRHKITKRGQNVTFRCDPISEHNRLYWYRQTLGQGPEFLTYFQNEAQLEKSRLLSDRFSAERPKGSFSTLEIQRTEQGDSAMYLCASSLSITQYFGPGTRLTVL.

This clone was seen only a few times. The gene calls are TRBV4-1 and TRBJ2-7; 13 positions agree with TRBD2. The CDR3 spans 17 residues. Germline V gene sequence: CDR1 MGHRA, CDR2 YSYEKL. With V trimmed by 1 base and J by 6 bases, 9 bases remained unmatched. This CDR3 is CASSQGLAGGRRGEQYF. The CDR3 DNA follows: TGCGCCAGCAGCCAAGGACTAGCGGGGGGCCGCCGGGGCGAGCAGTACTTC.

The chain carries TRBV7-2 and TRBJ1-2, with TRBD1 as a possible D gene (5 bases). V gave up 2 bases and J gave up 7 bases, with 11 bases separating them. Germline CDR1 reads SGHTA; CDR2 reads FQGNSA. This CDR3 is built from 13 residues. In DNA, the CDR3 is TGTGCCAGCAGCTTAAGGCAGGGTACTGGCTACACCTTC. Encoded protein: CASSLRQGTGYTF.

This rearrangement joins TRBV7-3 to TRBJ2-6; D unclear. The CDR3 is 14 amino acids. The V gene's germline CDR1 is SGHTA and CDR2 FQGTGA. Trimming removed 6 bases at V and 1 base at J, with 7 bases between. In nucleotides, the CDR3 is TGTGCCAGCAGATCCGGTTCTGGGGCCAACGTCCTGACTTTC. The encoded protein is CASRSGSGANVLTF.

CDR3 coding DNA: TGTGCCAGCAGCTGGACAGGTTATGGCTACACCTTC. It yields the protein CASSWTGYGYTF. V usage is TRBV6-2 or TRBV6-3 and J usage is TRBJ1-2, with 7 bases fitting TRBD1. From germline, CDR1 is MNHEY and CDR2 SVGEGT. With V trimmed by 6 bases and J by 5 bases, 3 bases remained unmatched. CDR3 size: 12 residues.

The chain couples TRBV6-5 to TRBJ2-7, with a possible D match to TRBD2 (5 bases). V was pared by 8 bases and J by 3 bases, with 14 bases between. There are 13 residues in the CDR3. Germline lookup yields CDR1 MNHEY and CDR2 SVGAGI. CDR3 protein: CASVGRGFYEQYF. In DNA, the CDR3 is TGTGCCAGCGTAGGGAGAGGGTTCTACGAGCAGTACTTC.

This clone has a single count. The V and J genes are TRBV5-1 and TRBJ2-7, with TRBD1 identical over 7 bases. Germline V CDR1 and CDR2: SGHRS, YFSETQ. The CDR3 spans 14 residues. Trimming at V came to 5 bases and at J to 0 bases, leaving 5 bases not matched to a gene. Here the CDR3 reads CASRRTGSSYEQYF. Written as DNA, the CDR3 is TGCGCCAGCAGACGGACAGGAAGCTCCTACGAGCAGTACTTC.

V gene TRBV9 combines with J gene TRBJ1-1; 8 nucleotides align to TRBD1. Germline values: CDR1 SGDLS, CDR2 YYNGEE. J was trimmed by 5 bases and V by 0 bases; bases with no gene match: 9. CDR3 length: 16 residues. Here the CDR3 reads CASSVGGRGPGTEAFF. The CDR3, as DNA: TGTGCCAGCAGCGTAGGGGGCAGGGGGCCGGGAACTGAAGCTTTCTTT.

V usage is TRBV6-5 and J usage is TRBJ1-6; D possibly corresponds to TRBD1 (5 bases). The V gene lost 2 bases and the J gene lost 11 bases, with 13 bases spanning the gap. Germline CDR1 is MNHEY and CDR2 is SVGAGI. The CDR3 totals 14 residues. CDR3 sequence (DNA): TGTGCCAGCAGTTACGCACAGGCTGGGGCACCCCTCCACTTT. This codes for CASSYAQAGAPLHF.

The gene calls are TRBV7-3 and TRBJ1-1; 7 bases map to TRBD1. V was clipped by 6 bases and J by 0 bases; unmatched bases: 7. The CDR3 length is 15 residues. CDR1 SGHTA and CDR2 FQGTGA come from the germline V gene. The CDR3, as DNA: TGTGCCAGCAGAAACAGACAGGGTGTGAACACTGAAGCTTTCTTT. Translating gives CASRNRQGVNTEAFF.

CDR3 DNA sequence: TGTGCCAGCAGTGAAGGCGGGGGGGCGAAGGGCTACACCTTC. It yields the protein CASSEGGGAKGYTF. The rearrangement links TRBV6-1 to TRBJ1-2; a weak D match, TRBD1 (6 bases). The V end lost 1 base, the J end lost 8 bases, and 14 bases lay between the germline ends. Germline V CDR1 and CDR2: MNHNS, SASEGT. The CDR3 runs to 14 residues.

V is TRBV7-9 and J is TRBJ2-1, with 9 bases fitting TRBD2. Looked up from germline, CDR1 is SEHNR and CDR2 is FQNEAQ (reference sequence). The junction had 6 bases not matched to a gene; V was cut back by 5 bases and J by 4 bases. The CDR3 has 15 residues. For the CDR3, the DNA is TGTGCCAGCAGCCCTAGAGCGGGGGGATACAATGAGCAGTTCTTC. Translation gives CASSPRAGGYNEQFF. The whole variable domain, filled in from reference TRBV7-9 and TRBJ2-1, reads DTGVSQNPRHKITKRGQNVTFRCDPISEHNRLYWYRQTLGQGPEFLTYFQNEAQLEKSRLLSDRFSAERPKGSFSTLEIQRTEQGDSAMYLCASSPRAGGYNEQFFGPGTRLTVL.

The sample holds one count of this clone. The chain combines TRBV18 with TRBJ2-1, with 10 bases fitting TRBD2. The J segment lost 3 bases and the V segment lost 5 bases, leaving 16 bases of the junction unmatched. The CDR3 contains 19 residues. Per the germline V gene, CDR1 is KGHSH and CDR2 is LQKENI. The CDR3 nucleotides are TGTGCCAGCTCATCGGATAGCGGGGGGCCAAGGGAGGGCTACAATGAGCAGTTCTTC. Residues: CASSSDSGGPREGYNEQFF.

The chain uses TRBV2 and TRBJ2-1, with TRBD1 matching over 7 bases. Germline loops: CDR1 SNHLY, CDR2 FYNNEI. The V gene end was trimmed by 2 bases and the J gene end by 2 bases; junction bases not matched to a gene: 6. The CDR3 contains 16 residues. CDR3 bases: TGTGCCAGCAGTGAATCAAGTCAGGGGGCCTACAATGAGCAGTTCTTC. Protein product: CASSESSQGAYNEQFF.

The V call is TRBV11-1, the J call TRBJ2-5; TRBD2 aligns across 11 bases. The V and J ends lost 0 bases and 2 bases, in that order; junction bases with no gene match: 2. This CDR3 is 16 amino acids long. Per germline, CDR1 SGHAT and CDR2 FQDESV (reference sequence). CDR3 DNA sequence: TGTGCCAGCAGCTTAGCGAGACTAGCGGGGCAAGAGACCCAGTACTTC. Translation: CASSLARLAGQETQYF. The full variable domain, with the rest looked up from reference TRBV11-1 and TRBJ2-5, is EAEVAQSPRYKITEKSQAVAFWCDPISGHATLYWYRQILGQGPELLVQFQDESVVDDSQLPKDRFSAERLKGVDSTLKIQPAELGDSAMYLCASSLARLAGQETQYFGPGTRLLVL.

The sample holds a few counts of this clone. This sequence joins TRBV5-4 and TRBJ1-1, with no clear D. Looked up from germline, CDR1 is SGHNT and CDR2 is YYREEE (reference sequence). CDR3 length: 16 amino acids. V gave up 3 bases and J gave up 5 bases, with 20 bases separating them. The CDR3 DNA reads TGTGCCAGCAGCTATCCGGGCCGACGTGAGGGAACTGAAGCTTTCTTT. Translated, it gives CASSYPGRREGTEAFF. The variable domain in full, with the rest retrieved from reference TRBV5-4 and TRBJ1-1, is ETGVTQSPTHLIKTRGQQVTLRCSSQSGHNTVSWYQQALGQGPQFIFQYYREEENGRGNFPPRFSGLQFPNYSSELNVNALELDDSALYLCASSYPGRREGTEAFFGQGTRLTVV.